This TCR beta chain was observed in a study of cytomegalovirus exposure and HLA in healthy donors (TCRdb year 2017). Regarding the study in general: An earlier analysis of about 530 of the donors reported 276 Gb of sequence data and 117 million unique TCR beta sequences obtained from 150 million to 200 million T cells. An early release that covered fewer than 750 HLA-typed donors contained approximately 300 gigabases of sequencing data and 65 million to 100 million unique TCR sequences. Of the 300 to 500 genotyped donors, 80% to 90% were placed in the genetic ancestry cluster associated with self-reported Caucasian donors. The study aimed to test whether cataloging public T cell receptors could reveal signatures of past pathogen exposure. The T cell repertoires of roughly 660 subjects were profiled by immunosequencing and related to cytomegalovirus serostatus. In addition to the first cohort of 666 subjects, a separate validation cohort of 120 different subjects was used. To predict cytomegalovirus infection status, the study brought together high-throughput TCR immunosequencing, statistical association of individual TCRs with disease status, and machine learning. To study patterns of TCR occurrence, a later analysis re-analyzed previously published TCR beta repertoires from just over 650 donors and added high-resolution HLA genotyping. The later analysis used no new phenotypic data to find candidate immune exposures, relying instead on TCR beta sequences and their occurrence across donors. An earlier analysis of 587 of the donors used high-throughput TCR beta sequencing to judge whether each TCR beta V gene segment behaved as functional or pseudogenic. Donor age, sex, ethnicity and CMV serostatus were collected together with the repertoire data. In a later genetic analysis, genome-wide SNP genotypes for about 55% of the roughly 670 donors were used, and that subset was treated as a discovery cohort. All discovery cohort repertoires had been generated using a single sequencing platform. Class I and class II HLA loci were covered by the typing at four-digit resolution. Typing coverage varied by locus: roughly 629-630 donors for A, B, C, DRB1 and DQB1; roughly 520 for DQA1; over 600 for DPA1; roughly 470 for DPB1. Five DR-DQ haplotypes were treated as single units for association and clustering because of strong linkage in the cohort. On average, 235,054 unique TCR beta nucleotide sequences were sequenced per donor among some 420 genotyped donors of the cohort, with roughly 18% of those sequences being non-productive.

General study outcomes and caveats: Specific HLA alleles were associated with 16,951 TCR beta sequences at a false discovery rate of 0.05 in a later analysis. According to a later analysis, TCR association rates differed among HLA loci, with DRB1 alleles showing the most associated TCRs and HLA-C alleles showing the fewest. Roughly uniform sequencing depth across donors was assumed in presence/absence analyses, although this assumption may not hold. A later analysis reported that several top co-occurrence clusters appeared linked to parvovirus B19, influenza, CMV and Epstein-Barr virus. According to the authors, the approach could potentially be generalized to other disease states and immunological phenotypes. Because counts were too low, seventeen rarely observed V segments, including chromosome 9 orphons, were excluded from the earlier analysis of 500 to 700 of the donors. An association between a missense DCLRE1C variant and V-gene and J-gene trimming of TCR beta chains was found in a later genetic analysis and replicated in an independent cohort. When HLA alleles, especially DR and DQ, strongly co-occurred, TCR associations were difficult to assign to individual alleles. Linkage disequilibrium might explain the correlated functional status among segregating V segments, but an unknown experimental factor could not be excluded. In this cohort, only TCR beta chains were sequenced, and detectable features were limited by the absence of alpha or paired-chain data. A further reported finding was that TCR beta sequences accurately predicted the HLA-A and HLA-B alleles for most subjects in the first cohort. Broadly in line with IMGT annotations, most TCR beta V segments showed up in productive rearrangements about 87% or about 30% of the time in an earlier analysis of about 500 of the donors. HLA typing was unavailable for some donors at each locus, so association tests used only the typed subset. A total of roughly 160 TCR beta chains were listed by the study as associated with cytomegalovirus. In a later analysis, most CMV-associated TCR beta chains were found to appear HLA-restricted, with HLA associations seemingly driven largely by CMV exposure. Most TCR sequences were seen in very few donors, while some public TCRs were found in many individuals. Some IMGT-functional V segments, including TRBV6-2 and TRBV6-3, could not be distinguished by the 87-base-pair reads and were therefore excluded. A later analysis found that HLA-associated TCR beta chains were more clonally expanded and had lower generation probabilities than equally common non-associated chains. CMV serostatus was the only immune exposure information available for the cohort. Cytomegalovirus status was reported to be diagnosed by the classifier with high specificity and sensitivity in both the original and validation cohorts. In a later genetic analysis, fewer N-insertions in productive TCRs were reported among donors in an Asian-associated ancestry cluster than the roughly 700-donor mean. In vitro tests confirmed that a few of the cytomegalovirus-associated TCR beta chains recognize cytomegalovirus antigens. A cluster of highly shared sequence variants was judged likely to be a technical artifact of the sequencing pipeline.

Library generation was performed with the immunoSEQ multiplex PCR assay. For the multiplex PCR, a mixture combining 60 forward primers for TCR Vbeta segments and 13 reverse primers for TCR Jbeta segments was used. The CDR3 region of rearranged TCR beta genes was amplified from genomic DNA by a multiplex PCR assay. Amplified TCR beta libraries were sequenced as 87-base-pair reads on the Illumina HiSeq System. Per the original workflow: A later analysis tallied about 77 million unique TCR beta chains across the 666 repertoires, and approximately 12 million of those chains were shared by two or more donors. A nearest-neighbor algorithm error-corrected the raw reads and collapsed the reads into unique sequences, merging closely related sequences to remove PCR and sequencing errors. CDR3 sequences were aligned to IMGT reference sequences to assign V, D and J gene segments. For a sequence to be retained, a match of at least six nucleotides was required to both a V gene segment and a J gene segment. Rearrangements were called productive when the CDR3 lacked stop codons and stayed in frame with V and J; all others were non-productive. CDR3 was defined according to IMGT convention as the region running from the second conserved V-encoded cysteine to the conserved J-encoded phenylalanine. The earlier analysis of some 540 of the donors excluded any sequence lacking an unambiguous match to a single V gene segment. In an earlier analysis of almost 600 of the donors, a V segment was called functional when productive rearrangements were above 56.7%, and segregating when the standard deviation between donors exceeded 5%. A statistical classification framework was developed to diagnose cytomegalovirus status using the catalog of TCR beta chain sequences. A later analysis assigned V and J genes by comparing TCR nucleotide sequences with IMGT/GENE-DB human TR gene sequences. Using the TCRdist pipeline, a later analysis assigned CDR3 sequences along with most-parsimonious VDJ recombination scenarios. In a later analysis, every TCR beta chain was defined by the combination of its CDR3 amino acid sequence and its V-gene family, and reads without a unique V-gene family were dropped. In a later analysis, nearly 600 highly shared, low-generation-probability nucleotide sequences were removed to address suspected cross-contamination and a sequencing artifact. In a later analysis, a clonal expansion index was calculated for each public chain from normalized within-repertoire ranks of inferred template counts. A later analysis computed generation probabilities with a VDJ recombination model fitted to out-of-frame rearrangements, and checked the results against IGoR. In a later analysis, hypergeometric tests were used to score TCR-TCR, TCR-HLA and TCR-CMV co-occurrence, with a repertoire-size bias correction applied to TCR pairs. A later analysis estimated false discovery rates by permuting HLA or CMV assignments 20 times. In a later analysis, co-occurring TCRs were grouped with DBSCAN, and TCRdist sequence similarity was added when clustering was performed within HLA-allele-positive subsets. Repertoires with fewer than 30,000 or more than 120,000 public chains, plus five repertoires with anomalous nucleotide sharing, were excluded from co-occurrence clustering. The immuneACCESS repertoire file appears here via TCRdb, limited to in-frame rearrangements. These files lack a portion of the clones; in checked studies, under half of the deficit traces to unresolved V genes, and the cause of the others is not known. V and J calls and clone size follow that table, whereas D and trimming were derived from the DNA. The sample table includes 74,000 or so clones. The ten top clones hold 1.3% to 1.5% of the sample.

The cohort consisted of more than 650 healthy bone marrow donors. Cohort members were all nominally healthy when sampled, although unrecorded immune exposures were likely present. The donor tested CMV seronegative, placing the donor among the 350 to 400 seronegative members of the cohort. Each donor provided a peripheral blood sample, and peripheral blood mononuclear cells were used for TCR beta sequencing. Genomic DNA extraction from the blood cell samples was performed with the Qiagen DNeasy Blood Extraction Kit. Worth noting for this clone: Its specific antigen is unknown.

The junction shows trimming of 5 bases on V and 1 base on J, and the gene matches do not reach 4 bases of it. Including the terminal cysteine and phenylalanine, the CDR3 comprises 15 residues. Just CDR3 DNA is preserved here, 45 bases in frame from base 1. CDR1 MDHEN and CDR2 SYDVKM were looked up in the germline V gene. The sequenced material came from PBMCs. This receptor was taken from a woman in her sixties in good health and CMV-seronegative. The V gene is TRBV28 and the J gene is TRBJ2-3, with 9 bases in between that match TRBD1. The CDR3 region: CASSPGQGRTDTQYF. The DNA sequence is TGTGCCAGCAGTCCGGGACAGGGTCGCACAGATACGCAGTATTTT.